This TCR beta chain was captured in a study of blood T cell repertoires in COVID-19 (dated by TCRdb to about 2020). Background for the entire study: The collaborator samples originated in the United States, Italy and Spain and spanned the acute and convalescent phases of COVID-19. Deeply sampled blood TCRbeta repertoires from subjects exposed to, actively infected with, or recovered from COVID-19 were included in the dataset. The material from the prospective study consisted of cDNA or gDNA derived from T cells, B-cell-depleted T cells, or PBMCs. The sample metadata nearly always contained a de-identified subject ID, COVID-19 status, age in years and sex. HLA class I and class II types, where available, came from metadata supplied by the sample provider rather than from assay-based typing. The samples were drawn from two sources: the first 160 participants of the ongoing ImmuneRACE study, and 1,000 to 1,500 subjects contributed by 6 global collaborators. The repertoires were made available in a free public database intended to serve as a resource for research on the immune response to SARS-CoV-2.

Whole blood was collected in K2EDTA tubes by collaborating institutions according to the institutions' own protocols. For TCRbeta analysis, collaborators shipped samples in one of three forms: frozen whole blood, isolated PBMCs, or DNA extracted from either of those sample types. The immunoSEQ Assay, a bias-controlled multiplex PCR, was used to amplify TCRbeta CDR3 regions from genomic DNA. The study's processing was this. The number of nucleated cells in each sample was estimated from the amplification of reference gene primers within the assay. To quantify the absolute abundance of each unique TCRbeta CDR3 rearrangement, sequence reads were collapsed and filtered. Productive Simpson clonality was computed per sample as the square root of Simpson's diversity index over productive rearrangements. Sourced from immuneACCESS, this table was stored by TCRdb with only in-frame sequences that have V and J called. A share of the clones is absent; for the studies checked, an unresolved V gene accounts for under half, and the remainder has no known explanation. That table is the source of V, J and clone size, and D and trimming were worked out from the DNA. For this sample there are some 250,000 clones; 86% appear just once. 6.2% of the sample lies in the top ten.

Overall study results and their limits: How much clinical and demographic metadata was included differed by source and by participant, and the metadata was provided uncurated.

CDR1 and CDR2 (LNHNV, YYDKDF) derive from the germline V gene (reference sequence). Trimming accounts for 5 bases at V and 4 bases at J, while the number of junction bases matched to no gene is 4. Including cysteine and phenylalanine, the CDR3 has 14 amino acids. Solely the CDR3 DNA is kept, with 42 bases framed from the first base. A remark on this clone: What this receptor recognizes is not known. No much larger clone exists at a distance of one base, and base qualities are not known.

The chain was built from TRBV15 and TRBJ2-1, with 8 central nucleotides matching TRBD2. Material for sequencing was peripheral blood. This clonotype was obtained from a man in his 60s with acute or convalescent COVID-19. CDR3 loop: CATSRASGYNEQFF. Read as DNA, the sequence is TGTGCCACCAGCCGGGCTAGCGGGTACAATGAGCAGTTCTTC.